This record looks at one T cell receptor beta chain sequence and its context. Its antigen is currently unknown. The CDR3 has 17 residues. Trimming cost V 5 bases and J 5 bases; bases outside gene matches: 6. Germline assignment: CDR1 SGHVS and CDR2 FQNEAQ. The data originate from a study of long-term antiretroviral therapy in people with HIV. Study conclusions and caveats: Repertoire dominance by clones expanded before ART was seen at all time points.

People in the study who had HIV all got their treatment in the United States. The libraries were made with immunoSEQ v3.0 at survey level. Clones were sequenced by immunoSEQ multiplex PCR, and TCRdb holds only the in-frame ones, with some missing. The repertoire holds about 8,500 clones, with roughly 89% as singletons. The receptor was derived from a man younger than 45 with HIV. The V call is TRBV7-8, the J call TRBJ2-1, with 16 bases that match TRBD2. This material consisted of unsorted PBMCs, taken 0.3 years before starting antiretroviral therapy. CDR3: CASSPGLAGGPDNEQFF. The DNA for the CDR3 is TGTGCCAGCAGCCCGGGACTAGCGGGGGGGCCCGACAATGAGCAGTTCTTC.